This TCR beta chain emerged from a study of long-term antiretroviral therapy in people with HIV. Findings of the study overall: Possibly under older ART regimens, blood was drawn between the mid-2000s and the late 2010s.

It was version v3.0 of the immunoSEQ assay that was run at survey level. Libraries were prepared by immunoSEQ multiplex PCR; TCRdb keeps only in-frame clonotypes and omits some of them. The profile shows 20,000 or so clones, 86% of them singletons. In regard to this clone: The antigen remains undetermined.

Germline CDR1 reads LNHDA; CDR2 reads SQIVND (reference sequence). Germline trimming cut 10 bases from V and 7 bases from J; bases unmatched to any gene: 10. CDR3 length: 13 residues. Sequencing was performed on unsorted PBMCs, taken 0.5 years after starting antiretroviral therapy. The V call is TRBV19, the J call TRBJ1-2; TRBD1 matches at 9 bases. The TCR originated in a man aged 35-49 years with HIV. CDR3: CATSRGQGPGYTF. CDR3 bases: TGTGCCACCTCGAGGGGACAGGGCCCTGGCTACACCTTC.